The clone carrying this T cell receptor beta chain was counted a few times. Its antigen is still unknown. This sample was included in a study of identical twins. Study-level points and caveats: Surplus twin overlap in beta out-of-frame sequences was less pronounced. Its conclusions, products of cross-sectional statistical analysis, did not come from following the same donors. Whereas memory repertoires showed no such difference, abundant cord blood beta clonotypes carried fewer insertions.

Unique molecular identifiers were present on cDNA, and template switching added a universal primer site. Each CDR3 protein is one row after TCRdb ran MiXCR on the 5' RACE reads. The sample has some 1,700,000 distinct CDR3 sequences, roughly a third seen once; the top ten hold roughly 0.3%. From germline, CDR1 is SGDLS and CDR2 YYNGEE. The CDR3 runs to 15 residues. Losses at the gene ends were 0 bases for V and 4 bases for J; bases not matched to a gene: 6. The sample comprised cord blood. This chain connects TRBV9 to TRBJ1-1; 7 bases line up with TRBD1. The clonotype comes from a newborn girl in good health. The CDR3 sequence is CASSVVRQGGTEAFF. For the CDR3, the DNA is TGTGCCAGCAGCGTAGTGCGACAGGGAGGCACTGAAGCTTTCTTT.